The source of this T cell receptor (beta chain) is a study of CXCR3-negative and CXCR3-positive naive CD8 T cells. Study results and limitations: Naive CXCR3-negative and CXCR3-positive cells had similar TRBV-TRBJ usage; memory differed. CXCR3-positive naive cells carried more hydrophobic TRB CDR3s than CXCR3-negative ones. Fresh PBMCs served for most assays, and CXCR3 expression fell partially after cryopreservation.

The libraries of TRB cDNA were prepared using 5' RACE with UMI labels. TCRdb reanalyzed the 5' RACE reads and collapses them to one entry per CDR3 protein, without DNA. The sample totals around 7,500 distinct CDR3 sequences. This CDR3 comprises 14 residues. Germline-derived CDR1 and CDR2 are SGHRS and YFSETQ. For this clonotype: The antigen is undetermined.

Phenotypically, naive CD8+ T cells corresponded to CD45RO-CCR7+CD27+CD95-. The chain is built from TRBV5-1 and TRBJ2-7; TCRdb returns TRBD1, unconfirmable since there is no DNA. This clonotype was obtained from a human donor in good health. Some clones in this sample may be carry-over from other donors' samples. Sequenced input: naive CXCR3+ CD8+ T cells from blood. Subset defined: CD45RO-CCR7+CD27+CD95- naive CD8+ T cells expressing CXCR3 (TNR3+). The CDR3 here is CASSVRDRPLEQYF.